This TCR beta chain was observed in a study of PD-L1 blockade in urothelial cancer. Study overall: In 2014, patients got going on atezolizumab, taking 1,200 mg intravenously every 3 weeks. Samples came from 3 weeks, at the second dose, and 6 weeks into treatment.

TCR analog templates of synthetic origin were spiked into each PCR. Method: immunoSEQ multiplex PCR; TCRdb's copy keeps in-frame clones and lacks some. The table lists some 63,000 clones, 81% of them singletons, with approximately 5.1% in the top ten. Indicated time point: pretreatment peripheral blood. The sequence was collected from a man between 65 and 85 years old with urothelial cancer. Specimen: PBMCs, collected around atezolizumab (anti-PD-L1) treatment.

CDR3 loop: CASSQGGYGYTF. The CDR3 DNA reads as TGCGCCAGCAGCCAGGGTGGCTATGGCTACACCTTC. The rearrangement joins TRBV5-1 to TRBJ1-2, with a weak D call TRBD1 (5 bases). The germline CDR1 and CDR2 sequences are SGHRS and YFSETQ. Trimming took 4 bases from V and 4 from J, leaving 8 bases between them. The CDR3 loop spans 12 amino acids.